The entry below gives a single T cell receptor beta chain sequence along with its context. The sample belongs to a study of blood T cells in healthy people across ages. The CDR3 has 14 residues. CDR1 and CDR2 (germline): MNHEY, SVGEGT. Trimming shortened V by 2 bases and J by 13 bases, and 18 bases separated the two germline ends. Together with a sample-barcoded 5' primer, a J-beta primer mix was included in a second PCR lasting about 6 to 11 cycles. TCRdb redid the calling of the 5' RACE reads with MiXCR, one entry per CDR3 protein. The profile shows roughly 900,000 distinct CDR3 sequences, 25% to 35% of them singletons.

The sequence was obtained from a woman older than 75 in good health. Material: blood. V usage is TRBV6-2 or TRBV6-3 and J usage is TRBJ2-4, with D possibly TRBD2 on 5 matching bases. The CDR3 sequence: CASSYEGAGNEQYF. CDR3 DNA sequence: TGTGCCAGCAGTTACGAGGGAGCTGGGAATGAGCAGTACTTC.